This T cell receptor beta chain was recorded in a study of cytomegalovirus exposure and HLA in healthy donors. The germline V gene encodes CDR1 SGHTA and CDR2 FQGNSA. The CDR3 consists of 15 residues. V dropped 4 bases and J dropped 0 bases, with 10 bases sitting between them. PCR used 60 Vbeta primers and 13 Jbeta primers. Profiled with immunoSEQ multiplex PCR; TCRdb holds only in-frame clones, not every one. The table lists more than 90,000 clones, around 76% of them singletons. V usage is TRBV7-2 and J usage is TRBJ1-3; maybe TRBD1 (5 bases). Sequences were obtained from PBMCs. This receptor was taken from a man aged 50-60 years in good health and CMV-seropositive. CDR3 in DNA: TGTGCCAGCAGCTCTACAGGTACCTCTGGAAACACCATATATTTT. Protein: CASSSTGTSGNTIYF.